This T cell receptor beta chain is from a study of cytomegalovirus exposure and HLA in healthy donors. Study results and limitations: Prediction of most subjects' HLA-A and HLA-B alleles by TCR beta sequences was reportedly accurate. Later genetic work tied a missense DCLRE1C variant to beta-chain V and J trimming.

Germline V lookup: CDR1 MNHEY, CDR2 SMNVEV (reference sequence). J lost 1 base, V lost 0 bases, and 7 bases had no gene match. This CDR3 is 18 amino acids long. Those who donated were healthy bone marrow donors. This clone has only a few counts. Its target is not known. Vbeta (60) and Jbeta (13) primers were used in the PCR. In the original workflow: Later work found about 80 million unique TCR beta chains, with some 11 million shared. Repertoires were generated with immunoSEQ multiplex PCR, while TCRdb's copy carries only in-frame clones and drops some. Clonal size and the V and J genes are those of that table, whereas D and trimming came from the DNA. The data hold roughly 120,000 clones, with roughly 15% observed a single time.

The clonotype originates from a woman younger than 35 in good health and CMV-seronegative. This sequence joins TRBV27 and TRBJ2-5; TRBD2 matches 11 bases. Sequenced input: PBMCs. The CDR3 coding sequence is TGTGCCAGCAGTTTATCCTTTCACGGGACTAGCGGCCAAGAGACCCAGTACTTC. Its protein is CASSLSFHGTSGQETQYF.